The 9 T cell receptor beta chains listed next were all sequenced from one sample in a study of graft-versus-host responses after intestinal transplantation. Assay: immunoSEQ multiplex PCR; the TCRdb copy retains only in-frame clones and omits some. The sample consists of roughly 36,000 clones, roughly four fifths of them appearing once. Source: PBMCs, taken about 990 days after transplant. These TCRs come from a human patient who received an intestinal transplant, so some T cells may come from the graft donor.

This clone occurred once. The rearrangement uses TRBV6-5 and TRBJ2-5; the D is unclear. Deletions cut 7 bases from V and 6 bases from J, with 15 bases between. The CDR3 runs 13 residues. Germline V lookup: CDR1 MNHEY, CDR2 SVGAGI. The CDR3 DNA is TGTGCCAGCAACGACGAGGAGAAGAAGACCCAGTACTTC. Its translation: CASNDEEKKTQYF.

This chain connects TRBV10-2 to TRBJ1-6; a possible D gene is TRBD1 (5 bases). The CDR3 is 14 residues long. V gave up 7 bases and J gave up 10 bases, with 17 bases separating them. Germline assignment: CDR1 WSHSY and CDR2 SAAADI. This chain's CDR3 is CASTPGAGNSPLHF. DNA of the CDR3: TGCGCCAGCACCCCCGGGGCGGGAAACTCACCCCTCCACTTT.

The sample holds a few counts of this clone. This sequence joins TRBV7-8 and TRBJ2-3; the match to TRBD2 covers 12 bases. Germline lookup yields CDR1 SGHVS and CDR2 FQNEAQ. This CDR3 region has 17 residues. J was trimmed by 3 bases and V by 4 bases; bases with no gene match: 8. The CDR3 nucleotides are TGTGCCAGCAGCTCTCCGACTAGCGGGAGTCTAACAGATACGCAGTATTTT. Amino acid sequence: CASSSPTSGSLTDTQYF.

The chain links TRBV7-9 to TRBJ1-2; no clear D. The length of the CDR3 is 15 residues. V lost 1 base and J lost 5, with 14 bases in between. CDR1 and CDR2 (germline): SEHNR, FQNEAQ (reference sequence). This CDR3 reads CASSLGGFGPYGYTF. The CDR3 DNA follows: TGTGCCAGCAGCTTAGGAGGTTTTGGCCCGTATGGCTACACCTTC.

The CDR3 is CASSLLSGGPNTGELFF. The CDR3 DNA sequence: TGCGCCAGCAGCTTATTATCAGGGGGCCCTAACACCGGGGAGCTGTTTTTT. This rearrangement joins TRBV5-1 to TRBJ2-2, with 8 bases aligning to TRBD1. Germline V gene data show CDR1 as SGHRS and CDR2 as YFSETQ. J lost 2 bases, V lost 2 bases, and 8 bases had no gene match. The CDR3 extends over 17 amino acids.

The chain employs TRBV6-1 and TRBJ2-7, with TRBD1 matching 12 bases. This CDR3 contains 15 residues. Germline assignment: CDR1 MNHNS and CDR2 SASEGT. The V and J ends lost 6 bases and 5 bases, in that order; junction bases with no gene match: 8. The CDR3 is CASSETGTGGNEQYF. CDR3 DNA sequence: TGTGCCAGCAGCGAAACCGGGACAGGGGGCAACGAGCAGTACTTC.

This clone was counted a single time. CDR3 coding DNA: TGTGCCAGCAGCCGGAGACAAGGGCGAGGAGATACGCAGTATTTT. The encoded protein is CASSRRQGRGDTQYF. The chain has TRBV4-2 and TRBJ2-3; no firm D call. V shed 4 bases and J shed 5 bases, with 16 bases lying between them. The CDR3 is 15 residues long. CDR1 LGHNA and CDR2 YNFKEQ come from the germline V gene.

The genes are TRBV9 and TRBJ2-5; D is undetermined. The germline CDR1 and CDR2 sequences are SGDLS and YYNGEE. The CDR3 has 14 amino acids. Trimming took off 0 bases at V and 5 bases at J, with 11 bases between the two ends. The CDR3 DNA sequence: TGTGCCAGCAGCGTAGATGGGGTCGTGGAGACCCAGTACTTC. Its translation is CASSVDGVVETQYF.

The chain combines TRBV9 with TRBJ2-1, with 9 bases aligning to TRBD2. The CDR3 is made up of 15 amino acids. Unmatched junction bases numbered 8, after V lost 4 bases and J lost 6 bases. CDR1 and CDR2 from the germline V gene are SGDLS and YYNGEE. CDR3 amino acids: CASSPQAGGGNEQFF. The CDR3, as DNA: TGTGCCAGCAGCCCTCAAGCGGGAGGAGGCAATGAGCAGTTCTTC.